This paragraph covers one T cell receptor beta chain sequence. Antigen unknown. These data originate in a study of cytomegalovirus exposure and HLA in healthy donors. Findings of the study overall: Per a prior analysis, the majority of TCR beta V segments were productive roughly 87% or roughly 30% of the time.

The PCR ran on 60 Vbeta and 13 Jbeta primers. Clones were sequenced by immunoSEQ multiplex PCR, and TCRdb holds only the in-frame ones, with some missing. The sample lists 150,000 to 200,000 clones, over 70% occurring once. Trimming cost V 6 bases and J 4 bases, with 13 bases left between them. Germline CDR1 reads SGHNT; CDR2 reads YENEEA. The CDR3 has 13 amino acids. The clonotype was recovered from a man aged 25 to 45 in good health and CMV-seronegative. The chain links TRBV11-3 to TRBJ2-7; D is uncertain. Material for sequencing was PBMCs. As DNA, the CDR3 is TGTGCCAGCAGTTCCGCACATGGTTACGAGCAGTACTTC. Its translation: CASSSAHGYEQYF.